This T cell receptor beta chain derives from a study of T cell responses to AZD1222 COVID-19 vaccine. Study in general: Recipients boosted at about 4 weeks or about 12 weeks are pooled. Study results and caveats: The span of vaccine-associated CD4 TCRs extended across spike, with dominance at 160-218 and 743-854. Possibly, clonal diversity was underestimated; donors were largely white British and included more females. Baseline serology detected seropositivity in only six AZD1222 recipients.

This table comes from immunoSEQ multiplex PCR, and its TCRdb copy is limited to in-frame clones, with some not included. The table shows around 150,000 clones, with over 65% occurring only once. Points on this clone: Its antigen is not identified.

This sequence originates from an adult in good health. This specimen consisted of peripheral blood, obtained on day 0 of AZD1222 vaccination.

The CDR3: CASSQGGTSGGRSWEQYF. The CDR3 region has the DNA TGTGCCAGCAGCCAAGGCGGGACTAGCGGGGGCCGCTCCTGGGAGCAGTACTTC. The gene calls are TRBV4-2 and TRBJ2-7, with 14 nucleotides matching TRBD2. The CDR3 has 18 amino acids. With 1 base clipped from V and 7 bases from J, the junction kept 12 bases outside the gene matches. The germline CDR1 and CDR2 sequences are LGHNA and YNFKEQ.